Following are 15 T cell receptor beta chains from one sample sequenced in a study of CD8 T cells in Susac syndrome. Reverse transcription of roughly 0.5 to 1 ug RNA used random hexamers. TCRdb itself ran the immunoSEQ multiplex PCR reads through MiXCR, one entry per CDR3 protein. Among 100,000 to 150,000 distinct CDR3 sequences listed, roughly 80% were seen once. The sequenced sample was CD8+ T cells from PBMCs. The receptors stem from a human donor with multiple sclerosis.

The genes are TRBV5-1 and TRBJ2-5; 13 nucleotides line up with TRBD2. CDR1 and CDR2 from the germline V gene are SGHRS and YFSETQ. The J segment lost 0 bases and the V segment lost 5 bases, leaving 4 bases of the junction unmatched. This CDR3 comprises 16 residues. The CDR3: CASSHGLAGDQETQYF. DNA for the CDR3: TGCGCCAGCAGTCATGGACTAGCGGGAGACCAAGAGACCCAGTACTTC.

Here the CDR3 reads CASSYDQGSSYEQYF. In DNA, the CDR3 is TGTGCCAGCAGTTACGATCAGGGTTCCTCCTACGAGCAGTACTTC. This chain joins TRBV6-5 and TRBJ2-7; D is perhaps TRBD1 (5 bases). This CDR3 contains 15 residues. The V gene's germline CDR1 is MNHEY and CDR2 SVGAGI. V gave up 2 bases and J gave up 0 bases, with 11 bases separating them.

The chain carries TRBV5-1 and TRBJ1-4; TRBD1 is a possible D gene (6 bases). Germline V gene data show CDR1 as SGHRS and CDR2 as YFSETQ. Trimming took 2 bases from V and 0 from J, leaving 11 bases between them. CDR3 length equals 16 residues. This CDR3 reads CASSFGGQTTNEKLFF. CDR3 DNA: TGCGCCAGCAGCTTCGGGGGGCAGACAACTAATGAAAAACTGTTTTTT.

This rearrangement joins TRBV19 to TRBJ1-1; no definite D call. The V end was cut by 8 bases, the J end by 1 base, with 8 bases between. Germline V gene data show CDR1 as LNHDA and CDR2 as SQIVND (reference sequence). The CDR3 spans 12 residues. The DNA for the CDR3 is TGTGCCAGTGGGGAGGGGAACACTGAAGCTTTCTTT. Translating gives CASGEGNTEAFF. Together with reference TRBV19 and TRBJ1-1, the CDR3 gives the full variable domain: DGGITQSPKYLFRKEGQNVTLSCEQNLNHDAMYWYRQDPGQGLRLIYYSQIVNDFQKGDIAEGYSVSREKKESFPLTVTSAQKNPTAFYLCASGEGNTEAFFGQGTRLTVV.

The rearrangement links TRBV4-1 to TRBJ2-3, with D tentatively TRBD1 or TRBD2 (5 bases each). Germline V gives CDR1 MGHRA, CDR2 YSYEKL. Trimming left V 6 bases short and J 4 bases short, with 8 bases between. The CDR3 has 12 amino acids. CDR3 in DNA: TGCGCCAGCAGGGGGGACCCAGATACGCAGTATTTT. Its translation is CASRGDPDTQYF.

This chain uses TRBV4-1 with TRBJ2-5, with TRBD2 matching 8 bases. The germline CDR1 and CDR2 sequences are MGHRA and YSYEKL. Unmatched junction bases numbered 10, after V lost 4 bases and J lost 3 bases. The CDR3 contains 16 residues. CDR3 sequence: CASSRRGGLAEETQYF. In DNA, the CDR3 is TGCGCCAGCAGCCGGAGAGGAGGACTAGCAGAAGAGACCCAGTACTTC.

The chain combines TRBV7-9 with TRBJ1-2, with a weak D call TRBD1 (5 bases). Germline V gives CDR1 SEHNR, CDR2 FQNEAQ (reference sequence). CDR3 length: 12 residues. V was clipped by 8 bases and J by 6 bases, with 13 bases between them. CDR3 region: CASARGYNGYTF. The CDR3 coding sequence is TGTGCCAGCGCACGGGGCTACAATGGCTACACCTTC.

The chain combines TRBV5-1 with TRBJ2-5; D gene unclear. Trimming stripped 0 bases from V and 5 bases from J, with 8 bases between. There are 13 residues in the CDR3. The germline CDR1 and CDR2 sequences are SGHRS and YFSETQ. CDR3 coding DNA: TGCGCCAGCAGCTTGGAGTTGGAGGAGACCCAGTACTTC. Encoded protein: CASSLELEETQYF. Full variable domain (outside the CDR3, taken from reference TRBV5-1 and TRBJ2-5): KAGVTQTPRYLIKTRGQQVTLSCSPISGHRSVSWYQQTPGQGLQFLFEYFSETQRNKGNFPGRFSGRQFSNSRSEMNVSTLELGDSALYLCASSLELEETQYFGPGTRLLVL.

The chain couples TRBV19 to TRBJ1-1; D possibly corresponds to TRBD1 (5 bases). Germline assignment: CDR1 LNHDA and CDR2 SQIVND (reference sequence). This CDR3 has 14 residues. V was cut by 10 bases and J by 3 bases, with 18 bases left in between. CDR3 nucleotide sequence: TGTGCCACCCACCCCGGTCCAGGGTACACTGAAGCTTTCTTT. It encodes CATHPGPGYTEAFF. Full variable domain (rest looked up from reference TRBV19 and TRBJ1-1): DGGITQSPKYLFRKEGQNVTLSCEQNLNHDAMYWYRQDPGQGLRLIYYSQIVNDFQKGDIAEGYSVSREKKESFPLTVTSAQKNPTAFYLCATHPGPGYTEAFFGQGTRLTVV.

The CDR3 spells CASSRGGVGYNEQFF. The CDR3, as DNA: TGTGCCAGCAGTAGAGGAGGGGTTGGGTACAATGAGCAGTTCTTC. This chain uses TRBV7-9 with TRBJ2-1; tentatively, D is TRBD2 (6 bases). CDR1 SEHNR and CDR2 FQNEAQ come from the germline V gene (reference sequence). V was clipped by 6 bases and J by 4 bases, with 16 bases between them. This CDR3 has 15 residues. Full variable domain (outside the CDR3, taken from reference TRBV7-9 and TRBJ2-1): DTGVSQNPRHKITKRGQNVTFRCDPISEHNRLYWYRQTLGQGPEFLTYFQNEAQLEKSRLLSDRFSAERPKGSFSTLEIQRTEQGDSAMYLCASSRGGVGYNEQFFGPGTRLTVL.

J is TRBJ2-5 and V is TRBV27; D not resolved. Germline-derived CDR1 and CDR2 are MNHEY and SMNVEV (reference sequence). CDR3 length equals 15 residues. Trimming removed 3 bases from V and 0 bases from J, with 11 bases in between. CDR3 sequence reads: CASSFQASHQETQYF. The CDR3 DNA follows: TGTGCCAGCAGTTTCCAGGCCAGTCACCAAGAGACCCAGTACTTC.

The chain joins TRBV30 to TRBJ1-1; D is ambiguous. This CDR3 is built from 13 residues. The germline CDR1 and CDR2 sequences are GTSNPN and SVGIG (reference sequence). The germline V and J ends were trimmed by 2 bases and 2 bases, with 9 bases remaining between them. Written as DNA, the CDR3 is TGTGCCTGGAGTAGAACAGTTAACACTGAAGCTTTCTTT. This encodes CAWSRTVNTEAFF.

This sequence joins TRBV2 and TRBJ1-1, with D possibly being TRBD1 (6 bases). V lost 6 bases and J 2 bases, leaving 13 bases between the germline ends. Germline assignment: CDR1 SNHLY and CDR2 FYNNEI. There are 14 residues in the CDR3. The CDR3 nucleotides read TGTGCCAGCAGCAACAGGGAGTTTAACACTGAAGCTTTCTTT. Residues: CASSNREFNTEAFF.

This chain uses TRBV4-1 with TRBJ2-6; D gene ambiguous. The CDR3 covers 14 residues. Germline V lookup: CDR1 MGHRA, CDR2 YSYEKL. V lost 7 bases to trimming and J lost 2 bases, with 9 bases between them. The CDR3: CASTSETGANVLTF. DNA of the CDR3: TGCGCCAGCACCTCCGAGACTGGGGCCAACGTCCTGACTTTC.

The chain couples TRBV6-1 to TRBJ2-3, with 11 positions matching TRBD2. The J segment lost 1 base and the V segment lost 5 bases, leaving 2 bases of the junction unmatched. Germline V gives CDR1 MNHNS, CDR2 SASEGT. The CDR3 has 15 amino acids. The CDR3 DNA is TGTGCCAGCAGTCAACTAGCGGGAGGCACAGATACGCAGTATTTT. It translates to CASSQLAGGTDTQYF.